This T cell receptor beta chain was retrieved from a study of T cell changes during pregnancy in multiple sclerosis. This clone appeared a single time. Using immunoSEQ multiplex PCR, the repertoire was profiled, and TCRdb retains in-frame clones only, with some absent. The sample has about 43,000 clones, roughly 90% seen once. Germline-derived CDR1 and CDR2 are MDHEN and SYDVKM. Between the trimmed V and J ends, which lost 2 bases and 2 bases, there was a span of 9 bases. The CDR3 has 14 residues. Sequencing was done on a sample of PBMCs (not recorded whether the cells were cultured). The sequence came from a female donor with multiple sclerosis, enrolled in a pregnancy study. The genes are TRBV28 and TRBJ1-1, with unresolved D. Here the CDR3 reads CASSLLLLNTEAFF. The CDR3 bases are TGTGCCAGCAGTTTACTGCTGTTAAACACTGAAGCTTTCTTT.